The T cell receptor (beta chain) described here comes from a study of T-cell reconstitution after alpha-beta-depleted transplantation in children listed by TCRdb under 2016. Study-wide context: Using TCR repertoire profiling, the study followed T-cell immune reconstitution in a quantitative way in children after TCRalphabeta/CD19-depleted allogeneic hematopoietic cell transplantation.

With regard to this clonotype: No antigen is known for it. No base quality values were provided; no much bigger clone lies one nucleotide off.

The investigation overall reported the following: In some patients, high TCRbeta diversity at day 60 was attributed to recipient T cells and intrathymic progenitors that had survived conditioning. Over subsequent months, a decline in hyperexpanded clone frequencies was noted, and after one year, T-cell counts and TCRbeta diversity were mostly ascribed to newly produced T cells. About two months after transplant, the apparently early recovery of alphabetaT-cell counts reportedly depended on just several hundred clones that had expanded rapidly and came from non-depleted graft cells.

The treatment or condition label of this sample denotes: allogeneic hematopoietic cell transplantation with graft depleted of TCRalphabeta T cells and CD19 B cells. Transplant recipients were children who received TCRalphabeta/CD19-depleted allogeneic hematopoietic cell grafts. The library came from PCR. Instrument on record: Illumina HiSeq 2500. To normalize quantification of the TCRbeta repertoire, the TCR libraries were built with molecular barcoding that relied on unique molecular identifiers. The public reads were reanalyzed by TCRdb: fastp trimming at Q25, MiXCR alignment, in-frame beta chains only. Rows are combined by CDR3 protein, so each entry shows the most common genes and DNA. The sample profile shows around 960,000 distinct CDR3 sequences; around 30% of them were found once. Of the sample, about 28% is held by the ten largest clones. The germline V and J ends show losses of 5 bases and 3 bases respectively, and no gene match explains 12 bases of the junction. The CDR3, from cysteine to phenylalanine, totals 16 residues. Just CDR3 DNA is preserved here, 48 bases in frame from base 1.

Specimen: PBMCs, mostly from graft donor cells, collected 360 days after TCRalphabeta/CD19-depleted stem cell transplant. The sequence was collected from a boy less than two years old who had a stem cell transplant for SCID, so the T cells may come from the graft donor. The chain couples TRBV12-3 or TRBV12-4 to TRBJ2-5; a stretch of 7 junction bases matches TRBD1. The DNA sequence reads TGTGCCAGCAGTCCCCTGGGGACAGTTGTAAAAGAGACCCAGTACTTC. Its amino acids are CASSPLGTVVKETQYF.